This record looks at one T cell receptor (beta chain) sequence and its context. Original processing notes: Amplified reference gene primers provided the basis for estimating nucleated cell counts. Profiled with immunoSEQ multiplex PCR; TCRdb holds only in-frame clones, not every one. The V and J calls and clone size were taken over from that table, and D and trimming were inferred from the DNA. This table has 450,000 to 500,000 clones, roughly 87% appearing once. This record belongs to a study of blood T cell repertoires in COVID-19. Study-wide context: The cDNA or gDNA used as material had been derived from T cells, B-cell-depleted T cells, or PBMCs.

This sequence originates from a woman younger than 30 who had recovered from COVID-19. Input material: PBMCs or T cells enriched from blood (not recorded which).

The CDR3 coding sequence is TGCGCCAGCAGCTTGGGAGGTAGCGGGGGGGCCGAGACCCAGTACTTC. Translation gives CASSLGGSGGAETQYF. The chain links TRBV5-1 to TRBJ2-5; 11 nucleotides line up with TRBD2. Germline loops: CDR1 SGHRS, CDR2 YFSETQ. V shed 0 bases and J 5 bases; nucleotides not matched to a gene: 6. CDR3 length equals 16 residues.